The following is a T cell receptor (beta chain) sequence with its context. The antigen remains undetermined. Treatment denoted: 15 to 20 received Ad26.COV2.S at low or high dose, single or two shots; about 5 received placebo; per-sample allocation not given. The samples date from day 63 after the first vaccine or placebo injection. The vaccine antigen was prefusion-stabilized Wuhan SARS-CoV-2 spike. The repertoire was sequenced with immunoSEQ multiplex PCR; TCRdb's copy has only in-frame clones and lacks some. The sample shows some 250,000 clones, roughly 88% of them seen only once. The data belong to a study of Ad26.COV2.S vaccination and SARS-CoV-2 variants. Study-level background: Participants got Ad26.COV2.S intramuscularly, once or twice 56 days apart.

Findings and caveats of the study: The analyses of TCR breadth and depth may have understated the size of total T cell responses. The authors reported substantial breadth in spike-specific CD8+ and CD4+ T cell responses after vaccination.

The sequenced sample was peripheral blood, obtained in a trial of Ad26.COV2.S vaccine versus placebo. The clonotype was recovered from a person between 18 and 65 years old who received the Ad26.COV2.S COVID-19 vaccine or a placebo.

CDR3 residues: CASSPGGYYNEQFF. Written as DNA, the CDR3 is TGCGCCAGCAGCCCCGGCGGCTACTACAATGAGCAGTTCTTC. The chain employs TRBV5-1 and TRBJ2-1; D gene ambiguous. The length of the CDR3 is 14 residues. Trimming shortened V by 4 bases and J by 3 bases, and 11 bases separated the two germline ends. CDR1 is SGHRS and CDR2 is YFSETQ in the germline V gene.